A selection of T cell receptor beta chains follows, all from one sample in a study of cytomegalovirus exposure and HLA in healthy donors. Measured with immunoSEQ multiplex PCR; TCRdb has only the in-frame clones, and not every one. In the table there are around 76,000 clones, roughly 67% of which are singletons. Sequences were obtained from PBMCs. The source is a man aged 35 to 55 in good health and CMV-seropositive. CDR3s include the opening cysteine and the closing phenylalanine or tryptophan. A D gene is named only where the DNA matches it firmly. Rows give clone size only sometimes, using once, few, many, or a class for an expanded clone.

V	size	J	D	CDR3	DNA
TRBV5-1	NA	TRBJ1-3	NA	CASSSGGDHSGNTIYF	TGCGCCAGCAGTTCCGGAGGGGACCACTCTGGAAACACCATATATTTT
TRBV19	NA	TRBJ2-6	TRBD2	CASSIGAGGAGANVLTF	TGTGCCAGTAGTATAGGGGCGGGAGGTGCTGGGGCCAACGTCCTGACTTTC
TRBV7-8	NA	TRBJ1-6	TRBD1	CASSLGQGARSPLHF	TGTGCCAGCAGCTTAGGGCAGGGGGCGAGATCACCCCTCCACTTT
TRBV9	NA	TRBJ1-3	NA	CASSPRQQSSGNTIYF	TGTGCCAGCAGCCCAAGACAGCAAAGCTCTGGAAACACCATATATTTT
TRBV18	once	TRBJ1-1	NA	CASSPAENTEAFF	TGTGCCAGCTCACCAGCAGAGAACACTGAAGCTTTCTTT
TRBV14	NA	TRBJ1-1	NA	CASSYAGMNTEAFF	TGTGCCAGCAGCTATGCAGGTATGAACACTGAAGCTTTCTTT
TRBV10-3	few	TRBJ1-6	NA	CAIRGGSSYNSPLHF	TGTGCCATCAGAGGGGGAAGCTCCTATAATTCACCCCTCCACTTT
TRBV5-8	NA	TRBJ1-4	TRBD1	CASRPGTGEGEKLFF	TGTGCCAGCAGGCCTGGGACAGGGGAGGGTGAAAAACTGTTTTTT
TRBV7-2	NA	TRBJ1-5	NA	CASSSDDRFDSNQPQHF	TGTGCCAGCAGCTCAGACGACAGATTTGATAGCAATCAGCCCCAGCATTTT
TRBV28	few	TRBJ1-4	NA	CASSWGGRGGTTNEKLFF	TGTGCCAGCAGTTGGGGGGGCAGGGGAGGCACAACTAATGAAAAACTGTTTTTT
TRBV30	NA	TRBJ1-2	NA	CAWSPRQLDYGYTF	TGTGCCTGGAGTCCTCGACAGTTAGACTATGGCTACACCTTC